This T cell receptor (beta chain) was captured by sequencing in a study of blood T cell repertoires in COVID-19. In the study overall: Acute and convalescent COVID-19 samples came from the United States, Italy and Spain. The cDNA or gDNA used as material had been derived from T cells, B-cell-depleted T cells, or PBMCs.

J was trimmed by 1 base and V by 1 base; bases with no gene match: 6. The CDR3 consists of 17 residues. CDR1 SGHAT and CDR2 FQNNGV come from the germline V gene. Authors' data handling: By means of reference gene primer amplification, nucleated cell counts were estimated. Sequencing used immunoSEQ multiplex PCR; TCRdb keeps in-frame clones, though not all of them. That table is the source of V, J and clone size, and D and trimming were worked out from the DNA. The sample lists about 52,000 clones; roughly 89% were seen once. Source material: peripheral blood. The rearrangement links TRBV11-2 to TRBJ2-5, with 10 bases fitting TRBD2. The TCR sequence derives from an elderly man with active or convalescent COVID-19. CDR3 nucleotides: TGTGCCAGCAGCTTAGGAGGGGCTAGCGGGGGCCAAGAGACCCAGTACTTC. The encoded protein is CASSLGGASGGQETQYF.